This T cell receptor beta chain was captured in a study of T cells in Graves' hyperthyroidism and ophthalmopathy. Subjects aged 18 to 65 presented with newly diagnosed hyperthyroidism of less than 2 months' duration. Not enrolled were patients with uncontrolled infection, other autoimmune disease, pregnancy or lactation. Researchers took RNA transcripts and amplified the TCR beta CDR3 regions from them. TCR CDR3 underwent first-round RT-PCR with the HTBI primer set. Via MiXCR, TCRdb re-called the multiplex PCR reads, giving one row per CDR3 protein. Counted here are fewer than 350,000 distinct CDR3 sequences, roughly an eighth occurring once; the ten biggest clones make up roughly 8.2%. This CDR3 spans 15 amino acids. CDR1 and CDR2 from the germline V gene are SGHTA and FQGNSA. The V segment lost 5 bases and the J segment 9 bases; nucleotides outside the gene matches: 7. This clonotype was counted many times. Its antigen is not known.

Study-level points and caveats: Prediction of ophthalmopathy progression came a median approximately 6.5 months pre-onset.

This sequence originates from a woman aged 40 to 55 with Graves' hyperthyroidism. The sequenced material came from blood. This chain links TRBV7-2 with TRBJ2-7; 16 bases are shared with TRBD2. CDR3 region: CASSPGTSGRVGQYF. In nucleotides, the CDR3 is TGTGCCAGCAGCCCGGGGACTAGCGGGAGGGTGGGGCAGTACTTC.